These 6 T cell receptor beta chains originate from one sample sequenced in a study of blood T cell repertoires in COVID-19. TCRdb keeps only in-frame clones here, not all; method: immunoSEQ multiplex PCR. The table lists over 200,000 clones, roughly 78% of them singletons, with around 12% in the top ten. Sample: peripheral blood. Receptor source: a woman aged 40 to 50 with acute or convalescent COVID-19.

This sequence joins TRBV5-1 and TRBJ1-2; a weak D match, TRBD1 (6 bases). V was trimmed by 4 bases and J by 4 bases, leaving 17 bases between them. The CDR3 loop spans 15 amino acids. Germline loops: CDR1 SGHRS, CDR2 YFSETQ. The CDR3 sequence: CASSPGVGPGYGYTF. The CDR3 nucleotides are TGCGCCAGCAGCCCAGGGGTAGGGCCGGGCTATGGCTACACCTTC.

This clone was found a few times. The rearrangement links TRBV24-1 to TRBJ1-5; no reliable D call. Germline V gene sequence: CDR1 KGHDR, CDR2 SFDVKD. The V end lost 9 bases, the J end lost 3 bases, and 11 bases lay between the germline ends. The CDR3 has 13 residues. CDR3 sequence reads: CATCLGPNQPQHF. The DNA of the CDR3 is TGTGCCACCTGTCTGGGCCCCAATCAGCCCCAGCATTTT.

Turning to this clone: The identical CDR3 is also encoded by other nucleotide sequences in the sample. J is TRBJ1-2 and V is TRBV24-1; D unresolved. The V end lost 3 bases, the J end lost 4 bases, and 5 bases lay between the germline ends. There are 12 residues in the CDR3. The germline CDR1 and CDR2 sequences are KGHDR and SFDVKD. CDR3 residues: CATSDSGYGYTF. DNA for the CDR3: TGTGCCACCAGTGATAGCGGCTATGGCTACACCTTC.

The rearrangement links TRBV3-1 (or the pseudogene TRBV3-2) to TRBJ1-2; TRBD1 might be the D (5 bases). The CDR3 is 16 residues long. CDR1 is LGHDT, CDR2 YNNKEL, per germline (reference sequence). Trimming pared 3 bases from V and 2 bases from J, leaving 16 bases between. CDR3 DNA: TGTGCCAGCAGCCAGGGGGGGGATTATGCCAACTATGGCTACACCTTC. Its protein product is CASSQGGDYANYGYTF.

This clone was counted between two and nine times. V and J are TRBV5-5 and TRBJ2-7; TRBD1 might be the D (5 bases). With 1 base removed from V and 0 bases from J, the gap between germline ends came to 14 bases. The CDR3 consists of 16 residues. Germline V gene lookup returns CDR1 SGHKS and CDR2 YYEKEE (reference sequence). The CDR3 bases are TGTGCCAGCAGCTTGTTCTCCAGGGTATCCTCCTACGAGCAGTACTTC. It yields the protein CASSLFSRVSSYEQYF. The full variable domain, rest sourced from reference TRBV5-5 and TRBJ2-7, is DAGVTQSPTHLIKTRGQQVTLRCSPISGHKSVSWYQQVLGQGPQFIFQYYEKEERGRGNFPDRFSARQFPNYSSELNVNALLLGDSALYLCASSLFSRVSSYEQYFGPGTRLTVT.

About this clone: The same CDR3 also results from other DNA sequences found in this sample. This chain uses TRBV5-6 with TRBJ2-3; the match to TRBD1 covers 8 bases. There are 13 residues in the CDR3. CDR1 SGHDT and CDR2 YYEEEE come from the germline V gene. V shed 4 bases, J shed 3 bases, and the junction held 1 base outside the gene matches. As DNA, the CDR3 is TGTGCCAGCAGCCGACAGGGGACAGATACGCAGTATTTT. Protein sequence: CASSRQGTDTQYF.